This record looks at one T cell receptor (beta chain) sequence and its context. Its antigen is still unknown. No base quality information exists; no much larger clone differs at one position. This specimen's time point label, interpreted: baseline, week 1 (first vaccination visit). What this sample's treatment or condition label stands for: pre-vaccination baseline after standard-of-care therapy. Newly diagnosed WHO grade 3 or 4 IDH1-mutant astrocytomas showing loss of nuclear ATRX were present in the donors. The samples were drawn from NOA16, a multicentre, single-arm, open-label phase I trial in Germany that tested a mutant IDH1 peptide vaccine in humans for the first time. Visit V03 blood draws served as the baseline sample for immunogenicity testing. Genomic DNA for TCRB sequencing was isolated from EDTA blood with the DNeasy Blood and Tissue Kit. These data are taken from a study of a mutant IDH1 vaccine in newly diagnosed glioma (dated by TCRdb to about 2021). For context, the study as a whole: Of the roughly 32 patients who were treated, approximately 60% were male and roughly 38% were female, and the mean age was around 43 years. Longitudinal TCRB deep sequencing was done for 25 treated patients, wherever samples were available for exploratory analyses. Prior to enrollment, patients had been given standard therapy consisting of radiotherapy alone, temozolomide alone, or radiochemotherapy with temozolomide, with the combination given to most patients. Peripheral blood was drawn at six visits: V03 (baseline), V05, V07, V10, V12 and V13.

The method behind the library was the immunoSEQ multiplex PCR assay. Rearranged TCR beta chain sequences were amplified with the hsTCRB Kit following the manufacturer's protocol. An Illumina MiSeq was used to sequence the TCRB libraries. The authors processed their data as follows. The kit vendor's proprietary platform handled demultiplexing, trimming and gene mapping. In its TCRdb copy, this immuneACCESS table keeps in-frame sequences only and misses some clones. Where compared with another copy, unresolved V genes explain less than half of these, and the others have no known cause. V and J calls and clone size follow that table, whereas D and trimming were derived from the DNA. This sample gives nearly 50,000 clones in total; 80% to 90% of them show up just once. Roughly 2.4% of the sample is held by the ten biggest clonotypes. Study-wide conclusions, independent of this receptor: Immune responses induced by the vaccine were seen in 90% to 95% of patients across multiple MHC alleles. According to the authors, sample limitations meant that analyses of patient blood samples could not be reproduced. PBMC samples for TCRB deep sequencing were selected based on availability. Changes in the top peripheral T cell clonotypes picked up by TCRB sequencing did not appear to be linked to pseudoprogression.

This sample comprised PBMCs, obtained from a glioma patient treated with radiotherapy, temozolomide or both. This receptor was taken from a man in his forties with glioma.

The DNA is TGTGCCAGCAGTGAAGGTCCGTCCAGGGTGGACAATGAGCAGTTCTTC. The translation is CASSEGPSRVDNEQFF. The chain is assembled from TRBV2 and TRBJ2-1; D gene: possibly TRBD1, on 5 matching bases. CDR1 SNHLY and CDR2 FYNNEI are derived from the germline V gene. The junction shows trimming of 1 base on V and 5 bases on J, plus 15 bases between the germline ends. The CDR3 goes from the cysteine to the phenylalanine over 16 residues. The DNA shown is the 48-base CDR3, in frame from base 1.